This TCR beta chain was sequenced for a study of OX40 agonist ivuxolimab in advanced cancers. Overall study context: The group had a mean age of around 60 years, ranged from roughly 20 to 79, and was 80% to 90% male. Prior therapy, whether anti-PD-1, anti-PD-L1 or anti-CTLA-4, was allowed, and less than 45% had some. Findings and caveats of the study: It was also the case that some nonresponders had low normalized T-cell clonal expansion.

With baseline, cycle 4 day 1, and cycle 7 day 1 as timepoints, blood was sampled. This table comes from immunoSEQ multiplex PCR, and its TCRdb copy is limited to in-frame clones, with some not included. This table holds about 73,000 clones, 85% to 90% found once. Notes on this clone: Its antigen is currently unknown.

This CDR3 has 18 amino acids. The germline CDR1 and CDR2 sequences are MDHEN and SYDVKM. V was clipped by 3 bases and J by 3 bases; unmatched bases: 14. This receptor was identified in an adult with an advanced solid tumor such as melanoma, head and neck, liver or kidney cancer. Here the sequenced sample was CD4+ or CD8+ T cells sorted from blood, taken in a trial of the OX40 agonist ivuxolimab. This chain uses TRBV28 with TRBJ2-3; 8 nucleotides agree with TRBD1. CDR3 nucleotides: TGTGCCAGCAGTTTGGTAGGGTGGCAGGGGGCTGGTACAGATACGCAGTATTTT. Protein: CASSLVGWQGAGTDTQYF.